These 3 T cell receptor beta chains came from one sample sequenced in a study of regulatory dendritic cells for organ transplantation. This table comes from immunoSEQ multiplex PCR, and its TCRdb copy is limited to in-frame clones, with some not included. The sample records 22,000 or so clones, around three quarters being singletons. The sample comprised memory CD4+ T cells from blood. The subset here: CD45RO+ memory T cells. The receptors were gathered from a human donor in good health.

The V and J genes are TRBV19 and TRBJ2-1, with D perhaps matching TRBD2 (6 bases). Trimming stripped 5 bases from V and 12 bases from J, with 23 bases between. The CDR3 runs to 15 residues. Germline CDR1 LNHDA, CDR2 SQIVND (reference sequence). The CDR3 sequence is CASSSPLRGEDVQFF. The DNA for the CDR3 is TGTGCCAGTAGTTCCCCCCTGCGAGGGGAGGACGTGCAGTTCTTC.

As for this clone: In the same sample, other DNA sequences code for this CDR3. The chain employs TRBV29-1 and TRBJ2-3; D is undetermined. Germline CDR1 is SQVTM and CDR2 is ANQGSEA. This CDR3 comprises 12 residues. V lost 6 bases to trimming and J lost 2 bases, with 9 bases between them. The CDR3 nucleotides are TGCAGCGTCCACCAGGTCACAGATACGCAGTATTTT. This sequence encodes CSVHQVTDTQYF.

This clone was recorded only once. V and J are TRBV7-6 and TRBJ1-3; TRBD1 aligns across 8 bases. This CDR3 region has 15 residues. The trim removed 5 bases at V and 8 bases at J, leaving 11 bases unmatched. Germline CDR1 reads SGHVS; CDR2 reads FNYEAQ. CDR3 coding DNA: TGTGCCAGCAGCAATTCCCCGGACAGGGCGGACACCATATATTTT. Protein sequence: CASSNSPDRADTIYF.